These 4 T cell receptor beta chains share one sample of origin, sequenced in a study of identical twins. TCRdb used MiXCR to reprocess the 5' RACE reads, holding one entry per CDR3 protein. The table lists around 480,000 distinct CDR3 sequences, 14% of them singletons, with more than 0.5% in the top ten. The same data also contributed to another study, on yellow fever vaccine responses in identical twins.

Source material: CD4+ T cells sorted from blood. These receptor sequences come from a woman under 30 in good health.

The rearrangement links TRBV5-1 to TRBJ2-3; unclear D gene. V was shortened by 2 bases and J by 0 bases, with 13 bases between the two germline ends. Germline V gene data show CDR1 as SGHRS and CDR2 as YFSETQ. CDR3 length: 16 amino acids. CDR3 sequence reads: CASSFDTVASTDTQYF. CDR3 bases: TGCGCCAGCAGCTTTGACACCGTCGCTAGCACAGATACGCAGTATTTT.

The chain has TRBV20-1 and TRBJ2-5; D gene ambiguous. This CDR3 contains 11 residues. The germline V gene has CDR1 DFQATT and CDR2 SNEGSKA (reference sequence). V was trimmed by 7 bases and J by 2 bases, leaving 8 bases between them. Written as DNA, the CDR3 is TGCAGTGGCACGGAACAAGAGACCCAGTACTTC. Protein sequence: CSGTEQETQYF.

The V and J genes are TRBV21-1 and TRBJ2-3; no DNA check was done on the table's D call, TRBD1. TRBV21-1 is termed a pseudogene. The CDR3 consists of 16 residues. The CDR3: CASSKFIYRGTDTQYF. CDR3 bases: TGTGCCAGCAGCAAATTTATCTACAGAGGGACAGATACGCAGTATTTT.

This chain joins TRBV19 and TRBJ2-6; 8 bases fit TRBD2. The CDR3 has 17 amino acids. V was clipped by 4 bases and J by 0 bases; unmatched bases: 5. Germline-derived CDR1 and CDR2 are LNHDA and SQIVND (reference sequence). CDR3 in amino acids: CASSRAGVSSGANVLTF. The CDR3 coding sequence is TGTGCCAGTAGTAGAGCGGGAGTTAGCTCTGGGGCCAACGTCCTGACTTTC.